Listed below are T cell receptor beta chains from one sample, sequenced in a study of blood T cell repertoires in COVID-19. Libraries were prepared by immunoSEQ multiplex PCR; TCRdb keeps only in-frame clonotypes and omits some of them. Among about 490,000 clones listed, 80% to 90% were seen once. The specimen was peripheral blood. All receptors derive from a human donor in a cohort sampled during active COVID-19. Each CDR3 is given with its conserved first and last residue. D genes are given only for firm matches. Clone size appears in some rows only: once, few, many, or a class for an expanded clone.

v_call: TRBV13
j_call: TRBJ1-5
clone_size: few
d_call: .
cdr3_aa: CASSRGGWEQTQHF
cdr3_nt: TGTGCCAGCAGCCGAGGTGGTTGGGAGCAGACCCAGCATTTT

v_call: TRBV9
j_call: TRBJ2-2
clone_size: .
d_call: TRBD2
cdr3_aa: CASSFLVAGEGGELFF
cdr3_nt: TGTGCCAGCAGCTTTCTGGTAGCGGGAGAAGGCGGGGAGCTGTTTTTT

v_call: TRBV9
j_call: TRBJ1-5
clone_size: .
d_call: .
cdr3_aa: CASSPGEGRQPQHF
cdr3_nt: TGTGCCAGCAGCCCTGGAGAGGGCCGGCAGCCCCAGCATTTT

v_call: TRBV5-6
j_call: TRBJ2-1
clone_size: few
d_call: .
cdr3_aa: CASSGLAGSSYNEQFF
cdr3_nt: TGTGCCAGCAGCGGGCTCGCGGGGAGCTCCTACAATGAGCAGTTCTTC

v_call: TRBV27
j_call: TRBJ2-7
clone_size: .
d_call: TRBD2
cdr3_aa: CASSLKGLAGYEQYF
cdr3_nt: TGTGCCAGCAGTTTAAAAGGACTAGCGGGCTACGAGCAGTACTTC

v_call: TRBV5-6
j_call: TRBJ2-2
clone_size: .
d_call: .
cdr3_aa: CASSLTGTRNTGELFF
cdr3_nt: TGTGCCAGCAGCCTTACAGGGACGCGAAACACCGGGGAGCTGTTTTTT

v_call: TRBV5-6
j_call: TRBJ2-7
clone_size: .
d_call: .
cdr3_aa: CASSLGRAYEQYF
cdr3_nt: TGTGCCAGCAGCTTGGGCAGGGCCTACGAGCAGTACTTC

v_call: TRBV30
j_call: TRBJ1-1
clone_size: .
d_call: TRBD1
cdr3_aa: CAWEGTGYPGAFF
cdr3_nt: TGTGCCTGGGAGGGGACAGGGTATCCTGGAGCTTTCTTT

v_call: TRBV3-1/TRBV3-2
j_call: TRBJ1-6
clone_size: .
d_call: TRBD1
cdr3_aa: CASSPDRGLDSPLHF
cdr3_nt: TGTGCCAGCAGCCCAGACAGGGGGCTGGATTCACCCCTCCACTTT

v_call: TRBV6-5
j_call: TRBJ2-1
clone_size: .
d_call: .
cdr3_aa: CATWAAARTNNEQFF
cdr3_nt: TGTGCCACCTGGGCAGCGGCCCGGACGAACAATGAGCAGTTCTTC

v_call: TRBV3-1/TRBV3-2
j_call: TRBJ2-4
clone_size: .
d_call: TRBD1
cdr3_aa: CASSQLGTVAKNIQYF
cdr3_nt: TGTGCCAGCAGCCAATTAGGGACAGTAGCCAAAAACATTCAGTACTTC

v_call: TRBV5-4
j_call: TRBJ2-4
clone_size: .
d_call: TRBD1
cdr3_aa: CASSHPTGGENEYF
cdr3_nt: TGTGCCAGCAGTCATCCTACAGGGGGCGAGAATGAATACTTC

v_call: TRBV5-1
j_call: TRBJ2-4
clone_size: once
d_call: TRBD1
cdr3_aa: CASSRGRGTTGVAKNIQYF
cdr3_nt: TGCGCCAGCAGCCGAGGACGCGGGACGACAGGGGTGGCCAAAAACATTCAGTACTTC

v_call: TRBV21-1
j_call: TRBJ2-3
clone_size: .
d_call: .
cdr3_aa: CASTKPLRDLLSHTDTQYF
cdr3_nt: TGTGCCAGCACCAAACCCCTGCGGGACCTCCTTTCCCACACAGATACGCAGTATTTT

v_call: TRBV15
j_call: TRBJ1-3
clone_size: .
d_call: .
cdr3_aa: CATRDDRGAGNTIYF
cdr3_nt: TGTGCCACCAGAGATGACCGGGGGGCGGGAAACACCATATATTTT